This paragraph covers one T cell receptor (beta chain) sequence. Every contributor of samples was a Caucasian grown-up residing in Nashville, Tennessee. The sample originates from a study of shared clonotypes between healthy human individuals. About the study: There were three CD4 naive, three CD4 memory, two CD8 naive and one CD8 memory plates per donor.

The method was immunoSEQ multiplex PCR; TCRdb's version includes in-frame clones alone and lacks a portion of them. The table includes about 1.1 million clones, 78% detected once. The sequence came from a man aged 18 to 30 in good health. Some clones in this sample may be carry-over from other donors' samples. The source material was memory CD4+ T cells from PBMCs. Subset defined: CD45RA-negative fraction.

Here the CDR3 reads CASSLTDSPGFEAFF. In nucleotides, the CDR3 is TGTGCCAGCAGCCTGACGGACAGTCCTGGTTTTGAAGCTTTCTTT. V is TRBV9 and J is TRBJ1-1; D possibly corresponds to TRBD1 (6 bases). The CDR3 is made up of 15 amino acids. Germline assignment: CDR1 SGDLS and CDR2 YYNGEE. Trimming pared 4 bases from V and 7 bases from J, leaving 20 bases between.